This T cell receptor beta chain was identified during a study of blood T cells in healthy people across ages. A second about 7 to 11 cycle PCR used barcoded and J-beta primers. TCRdb used MiXCR to reprocess the 5' RACE reads, holding one entry per CDR3 protein. The table shows roughly 1.5 million distinct CDR3 sequences, with roughly 43% occurring only once. CDR3 length: 14 amino acids. The V and J ends lost 3 bases and 0 bases respectively, with 6 bases between them. Germline CDR1 and CDR2: SNHLY and FYNNEI. The chain combines TRBV2 with TRBJ1-3; D gene ambiguous. This TCR derives from a woman under 30 in good health. The source material was blood. CDR3 coding DNA: TGTGCCAGCAGTGACGCAGCCTCTGGAAACACCATATATTTT. Translating gives CASSDAASGNTIYF.